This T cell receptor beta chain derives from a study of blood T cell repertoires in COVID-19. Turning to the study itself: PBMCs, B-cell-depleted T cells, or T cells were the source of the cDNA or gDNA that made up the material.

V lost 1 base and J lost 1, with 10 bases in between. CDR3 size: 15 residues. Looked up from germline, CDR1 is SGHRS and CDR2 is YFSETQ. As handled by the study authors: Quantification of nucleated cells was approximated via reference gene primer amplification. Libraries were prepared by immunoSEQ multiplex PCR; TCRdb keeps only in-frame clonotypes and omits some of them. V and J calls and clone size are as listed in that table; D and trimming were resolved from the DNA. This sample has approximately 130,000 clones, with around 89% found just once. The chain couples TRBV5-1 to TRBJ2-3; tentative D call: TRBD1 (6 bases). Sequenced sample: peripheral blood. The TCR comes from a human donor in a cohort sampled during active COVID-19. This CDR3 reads CASSLKYRGTDTQYF. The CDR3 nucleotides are TGCGCCAGCAGCTTGAAGTACAGGGGCACAGATACGCAGTATTTT.